These 23 T cell receptor beta chains originate from one sample sequenced in a study of human T cells and chemical hapten exposure. Using its own MiXCR run on the RACE reads, TCRdb lists one record per CDR3 protein. The sample yields about 97,000 distinct CDR3 sequences, around 25% seen once. Time point meaning: patch test 3, about 24 weeks after DPC sensitization. Specified treatment: therapeutic diphenylcyclopropenone sensitization with weekly scalp DPC. This sample comprised whole blood, obtained in connection with sensitization to the hapten diphenylcyclopropenone (DPC). The receptors originated from a man aged 35 to 55 with alopecia areata. Some clones in this sample may be carry-over from other donors' samples.

The V call is TRBV6-5, the J call TRBJ2-7, with D perhaps TRBD2 (6 bases). The CDR3 has 13 amino acids. Germline assignment: CDR1 MNHEY and CDR2 SVGAGI. With 5 bases removed from V and 6 bases from J, the gap between germline ends came to 14 bases. The chain's CDR3 is CASSPFVGGEQYF. In nucleotides, the CDR3 is TGTGCCAGCAGTCCCTTCGTGGGGGGCGAGCAGTACTTC.

At least ten counts were recorded for this clonotype. The chain has TRBV27 and TRBJ1-1; 8 bases fit TRBD1. Germline V CDR1 and CDR2: MNHEY, SMNVEV (reference sequence). There are 14 residues in the CDR3. The J segment lost 6 bases and the V segment lost 3 bases, leaving 6 bases of the junction unmatched. The CDR3 is CASSFHQQGAEAFF. The DNA for the CDR3 is TGTGCCAGCAGTTTCCACCAACAGGGGGCTGAAGCTTTCTTT.

This clonotype has a handful of counts. The gene calls are TRBV7-2 and TRBJ1-4; D not certain. The CDR3 runs to 15 residues. Trimming cost V 5 bases and J 1 base, with 11 bases left between them. Germline V CDR1 and CDR2: SGHTA, FQGNSA. The CDR3 nucleotides read TGTGCCAGCAGCCCCCGGGCGGTAACTAATGAAAAACTGTTTTTT. Residues: CASSPRAVTNEKLFF.

This clonotype was observed a handful of times. The chain links TRBV6-2 or TRBV6-3 to TRBJ2-4; 9 bases map to TRBD1. CDR3 length equals 15 residues. From germline, CDR1 is MNHEY and CDR2 SVGEGT. The trim removed 6 bases at V and 5 bases at J, leaving 8 bases unmatched. CDR3 protein: CASRLIQGAQNIQYF. CDR3 coding DNA: TGTGCCAGCAGGCTAATACAGGGGGCTCAAAACATTCAGTACTTC.

The chain employs TRBV11-1 and TRBJ2-2, with D possibly being TRBD2 (5 bases). This CDR3 spans 15 amino acids. V lost 4 bases, J lost 1 base, and 10 bases lay in between. Per germline, CDR1 SGHAT and CDR2 FQDESV (reference sequence). CDR3 bases: TGTGCCAGCAGCTCCGGGATCGTGAACACCGGGGAGCTGTTTTTT. This gives the protein CASSSGIVNTGELFF.

This sequence joins TRBV10-3 and TRBJ2-1, with unresolved D. Trimming stripped 2 bases from V and 7 bases from J, with 3 bases between. Germline V CDR1 and CDR2: ENHRY, SYGVKD. The length of the CDR3 is 11 residues. The CDR3 loop is CAISERNEQFF. The CDR3 region has the DNA TGTGCCATCAGTGAGAGAAATGAGCAGTTCTTC.

In this sample, this clonotype turned up a few times. This chain joins TRBV12-3 or TRBV12-4 and TRBJ2-7; 13 nucleotides match TRBD2. The CDR3 covers 17 residues. Trimming took 8 bases from V and 6 from J; bases not matched to a gene: 16. Here the CDR3 reads CASSRTSGSKWSGEQYF. CDR3 nucleotides: TGTGCCAGCTCTAGGACTAGCGGGAGTAAATGGAGTGGCGAGCAGTACTTC.

The rearrangement uses TRBV20-1 and TRBJ2-2; 8 positions agree with TRBD2. Germline CDR1 and CDR2: DFQATT and SNEGSKA (reference sequence). The CDR3 covers 13 residues. After removal of 3 bases from V and 6 bases from J, the junction contained 3 bases not matched to a gene. The CDR3 here is CSASDGRAGELFF. CDR3 DNA: TGCAGTGCTAGCGACGGGAGGGCCGGGGAGCTGTTTTTT.

The J gene is TRBJ2-5, the V gene TRBV5-1, with D perhaps matching TRBD1 or TRBD2 (6 bases each). This CDR3 spans 14 amino acids. CDR1 is SGHRS and CDR2 is YFSETQ in the germline V gene. V was cut by 4 bases and J by 2 bases, with 12 bases left in between. The CDR3 DNA reads TGCGCCAGCAGCCCGGGGGCTCCTCAAGAGACCCAGTACTTC. It yields the protein CASSPGAPQETQYF.

The chain uses TRBV6-4 and TRBJ1-1; D remains unclear. The germline V and J ends were trimmed by 7 bases and 3 bases, with 12 bases remaining between them. CDR3 size: 13 residues. The germline gives CDR1 MRHNA, CDR2 SNTAGT. CDR3 region: CASKMNPDTEAFF. The CDR3 nucleotides are TGTGCCAGCAAGATGAACCCCGACACTGAAGCTTTCTTT.

This chain uses TRBV6-5 with TRBJ2-7; maybe TRBD2 (5 bases). V lost 0 bases, J lost 0 bases, and 9 bases lay in between. Germline V gene data show CDR1 as MNHEY and CDR2 as SVGAGI. The CDR3 length is 15 residues. CDR3 in amino acids: CASSYSASSSYEQYF. The CDR3 region has the DNA TGTGCCAGCAGTTACTCGGCTAGCAGCTCCTACGAGCAGTACTTC.

The chain couples TRBV5-6 to TRBJ1-1; D remains ambiguous. V shed 0 bases and J shed 1 base, with 7 bases lying between them. The CDR3 is made up of 14 amino acids. Per the germline V gene, CDR1 is SGHDT and CDR2 is YYEEEE. CDR3 residues: CASSLVGRNTEAFF. In DNA form, the CDR3 reads TGTGCCAGCAGCTTGGTAGGCCGGAACACTGAAGCTTTCTTT.

This clonotype has just a few counts. The chain couples TRBV20-1 to TRBJ2-3, with D maybe TRBD2 (6 bases). Trimming removed 3 bases at V and 3 bases at J, with 13 bases between. The CDR3 has 14 residues. Germline CDR1 reads DFQATT; CDR2 reads SNEGSKA (reference sequence). The CDR3 spells CSASKAGRTDTQYF. DNA for the CDR3: TGCAGTGCTAGTAAAGCGGGTAGAACAGATACGCAGTATTTT.

The V call is TRBV7-2, the J call TRBJ2-7; the D gene is possibly TRBD2 (7 bases). Germline CDR1 is SGHTA and CDR2 is FQGNSA. V dropped 5 bases and J dropped 3 bases, with 26 bases sitting between them. The CDR3 length is 18 residues. This CDR3 is CASSPGGKGGLSSYEQYF. Here the CDR3 DNA reads TGTGCCAGCAGCCCCGGGGGGAAGGGGGGCCTTAGTAGCTACGAGCAGTACTTC.

The V and J genes are TRBV6-5 and TRBJ1-2; perhaps TRBD1 as D (5 bases). The V end lost 8 bases, the J end lost 2 bases, and 15 bases lay between the germline ends. Germline CDR1 reads MNHEY; CDR2 reads SVGAGI. This CDR3 region has 14 residues. The CDR3 coding sequence is TGTGCCAGCTGGTCGAGGGGAAGGAACTATGGCTACACCTTC. This codes for CASWSRGRNYGYTF.

The genes are TRBV7-9 and TRBJ2-5; 9 positions match TRBD2. The CDR3 is 16 residues long. J was trimmed by 1 base and V by 1 base; bases with no gene match: 4. Germline CDR1 and CDR2: SEHNR and FQNEAQ (reference sequence). CDR3 DNA sequence: TGTGCCAGCAGCTTAGGGATGACTAGCGGCCAAGAGACCCAGTACTTC. Protein sequence: CASSLGMTSGQETQYF.

In the case of this clonotype: The junction departs from the called germline gene at one end, perhaps through a read error. J is TRBJ2-3 and V is TRBV5-1, with D tentatively TRBD1 or TRBD2 (5 bases each). The CDR3 spans 15 residues. CDR1 SGHRS and CDR2 YFSETQ come from the germline V gene. CDR3 residues: CASSSIGAYTGTQYF. The CDR3 DNA sequence: TGCGCCAGCAGCTCGATCGGGGCTTACACAGGTACGCAGTATTTT.

On this clonotype itself: One end of the junction is discordant with germline, which a read error may explain. This chain joins TRBV3-1 and TRBJ2-7, with TRBD2 as a possible D gene (6 bases). The length of the CDR3 is 14 residues. In germline, CDR1 is LGHDT, CDR2 YNNKEL (reference sequence). CDR3 bases: TGTGCCAGCAGCCCCAGACGACTAGTCTCCGAGCAGCACTTC. This codes for CASSPRRLVSEQHF.

The chain links TRBV7-9 to TRBJ2-7; TRBD1 agrees at 8 bases. Unmatched junction bases numbered 7, after V lost 5 bases and J lost 4 bases. The CDR3 extends over 14 amino acids. The germline CDR1 and CDR2 sequences are SEHNR and FQNEAQ (reference sequence). DNA of the CDR3: TGTGCCAGCAGCCCCAGGACAGGGAAGTACGAGCAGTACTTC. Protein: CASSPRTGKYEQYF. Complete variable domain (other parts from reference TRBV7-9 and TRBJ2-7): DTGVSQNPRHKITKRGQNVTFRCDPISEHNRLYWYRQTLGQGPEFLTYFQNEAQLEKSRLLSDRFSAERPKGSFSTLEIQRTEQGDSAMYLCASSPRTGKYEQYFGPGTRLTVT.

CDR3: CSARNNGGTGPCNEQFF. CDR3 DNA: TGCAGTGCCAGGAACAACGGTGGGACAGGCCCATGTAATGAGCAGTTCTTC. V and J are TRBV20-1 and TRBJ2-1, with 8 positions matching TRBD1. This CDR3 contains 17 residues. CDR1 and CDR2 from the germline V gene are DFQATT and SNEGSKA (reference sequence). The V gene end was trimmed by 6 bases and the J gene end by 7 bases; junction bases not matched to a gene: 20.

This chain's CDR3 is CASSPGLAAYEQYF. The CDR3 nucleotides are TGTGCCAGCAGTCCGGGACTAGCGGCCTACGAGCAGTACTTC. This chain connects TRBV6-5 to TRBJ2-7; the match to TRBD2 covers 11 bases. V shed 5 bases, J shed 2 bases, and the junction held 2 bases outside the gene matches. CDR1 is MNHEY, CDR2 SVGAGI, per germline. The CDR3 spans 14 residues.

The chain combines TRBV7-3 with TRBJ2-2; D call uncertain. Germline assignment: CDR1 SGHTA and CDR2 FQGTGA. The V end was cut by 1 base, the J end by 3 bases, with 9 bases between. CDR3 size: 15 residues. The CDR3 sequence is CASSLNDGYTGELFF. The CDR3 DNA sequence: TGTGCCAGCAGCTTAAATGACGGGTACACCGGGGAGCTGTTTTTT.

This clonotype was found a few times. This sequence joins TRBV12-3 or TRBV12-4 and TRBJ2-7; D gene uncertain. Trimming left V 5 bases short and J 3 bases short, with 14 bases between. This CDR3 spans 14 amino acids. The DNA for the CDR3 is TGTGCCAGCAGTCCCCAATTGGGCATCTACGAGCAGTACTTC. The encoded protein is CASSPQLGIYEQYF.